This T cell receptor beta chain was identified during a study of post-analysis software for immune sequencing data. As for this clonotype: Its antigen is undetermined. A read error may produce the germline difference seen at one junction end.

General study points: The five TRBV segments detected at higher frequency in patients than in controls included TRBV5-6, TRBV5-1 and TRBV20-1. Under the F measure, samples that were prepared in one batch clustered strongly together. Comparison with controls showed significantly lower normalized Chao1 diversity in multiple sclerosis patients.

Germline V gives CDR1 SGHVS, CDR2 FQNEAQ. The CDR3 contains 16 residues. The authors incorporated unique molecular identifiers into the TCR beta cDNA libraries. T cells, roughly 0.85 to 10 million of them, yielded roughly 470,000 cDNA molecules. In TCRdb, the PCR reads were re-called with MiXCR into one record per CDR3 protein. This sample yields about 770,000 distinct CDR3 sequences, of which around 45% are seen a single time; approximately 4.4% belongs to the top ten. The origin of this receptor is a girl between 5 and 17 years old with multiple sclerosis. V and J are TRBV7-8 and TRBJ2-7; TRBD2 agrees at 7 bases. Material: blood. The CDR3 spells CASSLERGLFSYKQYF. For the CDR3, the DNA is TGTGCCAGCAGCTTAGAGCGGGGCTTATTTTCCTACAAGCAGTACTTC.